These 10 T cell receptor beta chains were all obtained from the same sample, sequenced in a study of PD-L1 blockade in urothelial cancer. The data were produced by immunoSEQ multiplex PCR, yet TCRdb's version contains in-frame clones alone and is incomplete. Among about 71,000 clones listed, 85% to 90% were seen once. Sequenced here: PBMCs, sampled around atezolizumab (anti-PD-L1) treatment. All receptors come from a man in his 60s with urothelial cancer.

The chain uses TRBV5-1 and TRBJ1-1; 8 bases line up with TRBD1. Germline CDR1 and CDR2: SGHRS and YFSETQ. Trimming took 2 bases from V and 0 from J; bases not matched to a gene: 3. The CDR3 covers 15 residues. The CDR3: CASSLTGGVNTEAFF. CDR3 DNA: TGCGCCAGCAGCTTAACAGGGGGAGTGAACACTGAAGCTTTCTTT.

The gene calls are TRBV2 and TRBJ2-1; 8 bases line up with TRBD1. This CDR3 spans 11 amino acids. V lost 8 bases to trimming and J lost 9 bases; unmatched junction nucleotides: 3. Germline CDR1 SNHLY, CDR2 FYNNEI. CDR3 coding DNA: TGTGCCAGCGGACAGGGCACTGAGCAGTTCTTC. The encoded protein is CASGQGTEQFF.

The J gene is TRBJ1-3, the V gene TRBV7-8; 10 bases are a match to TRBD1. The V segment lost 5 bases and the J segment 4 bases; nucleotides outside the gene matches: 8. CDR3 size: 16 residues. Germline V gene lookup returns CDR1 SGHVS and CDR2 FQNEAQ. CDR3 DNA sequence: TGTGCCAGCAGCCAGAGGGACAGGGGATCCGGAAACACCATATATTTT. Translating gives CASSQRDRGSGNTIYF.

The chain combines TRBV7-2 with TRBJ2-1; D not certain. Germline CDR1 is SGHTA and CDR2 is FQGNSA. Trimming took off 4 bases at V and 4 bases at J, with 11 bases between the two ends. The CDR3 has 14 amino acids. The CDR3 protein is CASSSPNPYNEQFF. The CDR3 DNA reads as TGTGCCAGCAGCTCCCCTAACCCGTACAATGAGCAGTTCTTC.

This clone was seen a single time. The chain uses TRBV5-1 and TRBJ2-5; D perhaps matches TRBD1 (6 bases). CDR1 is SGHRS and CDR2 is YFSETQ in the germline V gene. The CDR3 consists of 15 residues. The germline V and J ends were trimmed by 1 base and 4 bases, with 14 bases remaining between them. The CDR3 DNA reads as TGCGCCAGCAGCTTGAAGGACAGCCGAGGAGAGACCCAGTACTTC. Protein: CASSLKDSRGETQYF. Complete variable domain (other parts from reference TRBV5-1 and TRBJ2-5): KAGVTQTPRYLIKTRGQQVTLSCSPISGHRSVSWYQQTPGQGLQFLFEYFSETQRNKGNFPGRFSGRQFSNSRSEMNVSTLELGDSALYLCASSLKDSRGETQYFGPGTRLLVL.

The CDR3 region is CASSLRRLANNEQFF. The CDR3 nucleotides are TGTGCCAGCAGCTTGCGTAGGCTAGCGAACAATGAGCAGTTCTTC. J is TRBJ2-1 and V is TRBV5-6; maybe TRBD2 (6 bases). Germline CDR1 reads SGHDT; CDR2 reads YYEEEE. V lost 1 base and J lost 5, with 13 bases in between. There are 15 residues in the CDR3.

The CDR3, as DNA: TGTGCCAGCAGCTCTCACAGGGATACCGGGGAGCTGTTTTTT. Protein product: CASSSHRDTGELFF. The chain links TRBV13 to TRBJ2-2, with D possibly matching TRBD1 (6 bases). CDR3 size: 14 residues. V was pared by 4 bases and J by 5 bases, with 11 bases between. Per the germline V gene, CDR1 is PRHDT and CDR2 is FYEKMQ (reference sequence).

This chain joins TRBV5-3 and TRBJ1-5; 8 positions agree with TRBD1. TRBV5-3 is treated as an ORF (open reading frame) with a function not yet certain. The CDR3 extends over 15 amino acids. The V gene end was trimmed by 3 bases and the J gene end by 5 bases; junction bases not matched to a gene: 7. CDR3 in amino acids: CARSCRGRIDQPQHF. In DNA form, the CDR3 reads TGTGCCAGAAGCTGCAGGGGGCGTATCGATCAGCCCCAGCATTTT.

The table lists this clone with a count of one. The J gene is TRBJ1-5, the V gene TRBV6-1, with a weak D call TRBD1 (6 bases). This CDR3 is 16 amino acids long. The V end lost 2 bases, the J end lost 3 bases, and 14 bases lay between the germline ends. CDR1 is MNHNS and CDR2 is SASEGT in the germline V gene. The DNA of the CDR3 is TGTGCCAGCAGTGAACACGGCAGGGGCAACAATCAGCCCCAGCATTTT. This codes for CASSEHGRGNNQPQHF.

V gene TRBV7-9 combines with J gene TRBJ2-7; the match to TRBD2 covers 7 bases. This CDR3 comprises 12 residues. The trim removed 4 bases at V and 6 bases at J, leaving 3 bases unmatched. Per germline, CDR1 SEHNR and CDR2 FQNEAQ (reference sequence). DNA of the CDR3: TGTGCCAGCAGCTCCCCGGGGGGCGAGCAGTACTTC. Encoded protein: CASSSPGGEQYF.